This T cell receptor (beta chain) was identified in a study of blood T cell repertoires in COVID-19. At the level of the study: From the United States, Italy and Spain came samples of acute and convalescent COVID-19.

In the source study's methods: Estimation of nucleated cell counts relied on the amplification of reference gene primers. The table came from immunoSEQ multiplex PCR; TCRdb's copy has only in-frame clones and leaves some out. That table is the source of V, J and clone size, and D and trimming were worked out from the DNA. The sample has under 100,000 clones; approximately 90% are singletons. The CDR3 runs 17 residues. The V gene's germline CDR1 is LNHDA and CDR2 SQIVND (reference sequence). V trimming: 2 bases; J trimming: 4 bases; junction bases outside the gene matches: 10. This chain uses TRBV19 with TRBJ2-3, with 9 bases that match TRBD2. The source material was peripheral blood. The sequence was collected from a man aged 45 to 65 with acute or convalescent COVID-19. The DNA for the CDR3 is TGTGCCAGTAGTATAAGGGGTAGCGGGAGTTCCGCAGATACGCAGTATTTT. Translation: CASSIRGSGSSADTQYF. The full variable domain, rest sourced from reference TRBV19 and TRBJ2-3, is DGGITQSPKYLFRKEGQNVTLSCEQNLNHDAMYWYRQDPGQGLRLIYYSQIVNDFQKGDIAEGYSVSREKKESFPLTVTSAQKNPTAFYLCASSIRGSGSSADTQYFGPGTRLTVL.